Detailed here is one T cell receptor (beta chain). This record comes from a study of blood T cell repertoires in COVID-19. Study context: PBMCs, B-cell-depleted T cells, or T cells were the source of the cDNA or gDNA that made up the material.

V was clipped by 6 bases and J by 7 bases; unmatched bases: 14. CDR1 is SQVTM, CDR2 ANQGSEA, per germline. The length of the CDR3 is 14 residues. This study enrolled people aged 18 to 89 from approximately 25 US geographic areas. The study assigned cohorts using participant-reported clinical history. Clones were read by immunoSEQ multiplex PCR, and TCRdb kept only the in-frame ones, dropping some. Here the sample spans roughly 250,000 clones, approximately 84% being singletons. What was sequenced was PBMCs or T cells enriched from blood (not recorded which). The chain combines TRBV29-1 with TRBJ2-7; 8 nucleotides match TRBD2. The source of this sequence is a woman aged 40 to 55 with acute COVID-19. The DNA for the CDR3 is TGCAGCGTCGCCCTAGGTTCCGGGAGGGCGGAGCAGTACTTC. The encoded protein is CSVALGSGRAEQYF.